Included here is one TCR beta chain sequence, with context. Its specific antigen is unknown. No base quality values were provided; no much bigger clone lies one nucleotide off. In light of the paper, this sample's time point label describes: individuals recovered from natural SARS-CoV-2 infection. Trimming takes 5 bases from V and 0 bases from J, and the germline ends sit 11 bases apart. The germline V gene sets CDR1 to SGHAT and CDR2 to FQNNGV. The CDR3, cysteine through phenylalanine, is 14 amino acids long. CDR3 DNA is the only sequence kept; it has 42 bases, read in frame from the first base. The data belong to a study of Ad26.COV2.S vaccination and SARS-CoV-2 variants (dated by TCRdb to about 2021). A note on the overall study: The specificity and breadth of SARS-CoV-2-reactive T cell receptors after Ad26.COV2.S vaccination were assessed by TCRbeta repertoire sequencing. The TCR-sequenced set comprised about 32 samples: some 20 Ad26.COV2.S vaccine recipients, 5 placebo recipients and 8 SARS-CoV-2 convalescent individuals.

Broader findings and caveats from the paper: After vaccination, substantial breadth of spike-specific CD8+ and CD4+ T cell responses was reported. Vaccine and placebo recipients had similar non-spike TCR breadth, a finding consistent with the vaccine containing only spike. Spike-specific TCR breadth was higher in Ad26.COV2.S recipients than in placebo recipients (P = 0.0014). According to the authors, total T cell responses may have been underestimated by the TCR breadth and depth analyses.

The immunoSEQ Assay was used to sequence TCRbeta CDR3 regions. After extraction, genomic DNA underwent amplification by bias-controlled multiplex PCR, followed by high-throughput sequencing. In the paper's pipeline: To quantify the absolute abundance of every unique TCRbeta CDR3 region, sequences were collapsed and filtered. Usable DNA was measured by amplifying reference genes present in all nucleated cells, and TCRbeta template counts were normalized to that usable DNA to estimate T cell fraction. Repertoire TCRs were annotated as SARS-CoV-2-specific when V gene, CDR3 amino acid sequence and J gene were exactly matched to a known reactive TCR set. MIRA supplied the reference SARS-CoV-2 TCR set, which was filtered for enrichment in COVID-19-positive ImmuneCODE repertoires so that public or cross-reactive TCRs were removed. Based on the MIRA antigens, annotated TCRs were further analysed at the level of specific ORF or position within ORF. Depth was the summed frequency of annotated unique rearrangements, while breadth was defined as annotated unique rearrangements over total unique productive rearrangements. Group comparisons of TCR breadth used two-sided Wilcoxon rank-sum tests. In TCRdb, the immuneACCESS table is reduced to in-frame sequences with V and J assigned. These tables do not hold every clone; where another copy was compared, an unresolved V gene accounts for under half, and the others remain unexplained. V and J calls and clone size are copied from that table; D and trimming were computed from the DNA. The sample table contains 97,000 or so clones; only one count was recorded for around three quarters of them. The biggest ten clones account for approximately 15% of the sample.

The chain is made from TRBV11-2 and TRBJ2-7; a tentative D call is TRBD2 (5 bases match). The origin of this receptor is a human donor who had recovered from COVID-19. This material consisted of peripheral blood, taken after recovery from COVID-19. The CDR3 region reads CASSTMAGSYEQYF. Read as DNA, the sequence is TGTGCCAGCAGCACCATGGCGGGCTCCTACGAGCAGTACTTC.